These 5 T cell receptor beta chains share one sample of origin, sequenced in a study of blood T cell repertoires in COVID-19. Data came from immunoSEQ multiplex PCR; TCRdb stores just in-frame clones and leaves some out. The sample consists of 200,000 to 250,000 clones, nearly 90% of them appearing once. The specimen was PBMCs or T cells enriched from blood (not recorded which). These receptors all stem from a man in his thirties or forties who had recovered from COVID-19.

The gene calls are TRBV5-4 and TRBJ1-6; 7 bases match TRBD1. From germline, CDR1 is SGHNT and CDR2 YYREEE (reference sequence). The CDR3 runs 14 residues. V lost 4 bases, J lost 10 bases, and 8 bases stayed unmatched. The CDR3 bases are TGTGCCAGCAGCGCTGAAGGGGGCCCCTCACCCCTCCACTTT. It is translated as CASSAEGGPSPLHF.

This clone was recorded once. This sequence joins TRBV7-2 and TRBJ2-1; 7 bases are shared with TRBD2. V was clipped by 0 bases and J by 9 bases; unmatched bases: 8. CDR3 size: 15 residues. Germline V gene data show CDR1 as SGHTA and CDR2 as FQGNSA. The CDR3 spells CASSLAGGKFSEQFF. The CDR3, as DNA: TGTGCCAGCAGCTTAGCGGGGGGGAAATTTAGTGAGCAGTTCTTC.

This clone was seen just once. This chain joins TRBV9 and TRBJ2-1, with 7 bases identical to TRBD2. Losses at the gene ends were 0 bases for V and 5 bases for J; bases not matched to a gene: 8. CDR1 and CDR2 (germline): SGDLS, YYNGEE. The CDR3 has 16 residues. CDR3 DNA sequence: TGTGCCAGCAGCGTAGCTCCGGGAGGTTGGAACAATGAGCAGTTCTTC. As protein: CASSVAPGGWNNEQFF.

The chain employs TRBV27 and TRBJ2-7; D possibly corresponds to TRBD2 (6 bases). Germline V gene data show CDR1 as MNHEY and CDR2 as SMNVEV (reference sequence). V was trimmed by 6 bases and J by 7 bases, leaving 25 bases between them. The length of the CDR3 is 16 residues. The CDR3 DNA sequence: TGTGCCAGCAGCCCCACCGTCTCGGCAGGGAGGTTAGAGCAGTACTTC. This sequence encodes CASSPTVSAGRLEQYF.

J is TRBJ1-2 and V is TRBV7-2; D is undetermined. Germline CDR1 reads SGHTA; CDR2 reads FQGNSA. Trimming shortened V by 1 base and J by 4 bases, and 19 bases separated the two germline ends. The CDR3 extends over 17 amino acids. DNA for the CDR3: TGTGCCAGCAGCTTAGTGGGCGGGATTAAGACGGGCTATGGCTACACCTTC. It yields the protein CASSLVGGIKTGYGYTF.